This is a list of T cell receptor beta chains from one sample in a study of blood T cell repertoires in COVID-19. Here immunoSEQ multiplex PCR was the method, and the copy in TCRdb shows in-frame clones only, minus some. The data contain 60,000 to 80,000 clones, approximately 88% of them seen just once; the ten biggest clones take up 3.9%. Sequenced: peripheral blood. Receptor source: a human donor in a cohort sampled during active COVID-19. CDR3s leave out the opening cysteine and the closing phenylalanine or tryptophan. Size is stated for part of the rows, as once, few or many counts, or as a class when the clone is expanded.

CDR3aa	j_gene	len	v_gene	abundance
ASSYYRGKLF	TRBJ1-4	10	TRBV12-3/TRBV12-4	-
ASSLSIWGGRGEQY	TRBJ2-7	14	TRBV27	once
ASALARGSSYEQY	TRBJ2-7	13	TRBV27	-
ASSTLRQSHEQY	TRBJ2-7	12	TRBV19	-
ASSQSPGQDAETQY	TRBJ2-5	14	TRBV4-1	-
ASSQSLTSGNNEQF	TRBJ2-1	14	TRBV4-3	-
ASLDYSYNEQF	TRBJ2-1	11	TRBV7-9	-
ASSPLGIEAF	TRBJ1-1	10	TRBV18	-
ASSQDPDRGDIQY	TRBJ2-4	13	TRBV3-1/TRBV3-2	once
ASSPGDRGSQETQY	TRBJ2-5	14	TRBV2	-
ASSQGGAGGSYEQY	TRBJ2-7	14	TRBV7-2	-
ASSAGGHEQY	TRBJ2-7	10	TRBV5-4	-
ASSQEPQGRYNSPLH	TRBJ1-6	15	TRBV3-1/TRBV3-2	many
ASSPLGGGAGADTQY	TRBJ2-3	15	TRBV13	-
ASSENYAGTDTNTEAF	TRBJ1-1	16	TRBV19	-
ASSQDRNNYGYT	TRBJ1-2	12	TRBV19	once
ASSFIAGGNYEQY	TRBJ2-7	13	TRBV7-9	once
ASSSGGPLDTQY	TRBJ2-3	12	TRBV5-8	-
ATSGDRADNYGYT	TRBJ1-2	13	TRBV24-1	-
ASSFDSYDTDTQY	TRBJ2-3	13	TRBV7-8	-
ASSQGTGVKEKLF	TRBJ1-4	13	TRBV4-2	-
ASSVGGGQGAYEQY	TRBJ2-7	14	TRBV9	-
ASSIHQGSTEAF	TRBJ1-1	12	TRBV19	-
APGGTGCISYEQY	TRBJ2-7	13	TRBV19	few
ASRTGVTEAF	TRBJ1-1	10	TRBV6-5	-
ASRARESAEAF	TRBJ1-1	11	TRBV12-3/TRBV12-4	-
ASSPQGLVTEAF	TRBJ1-1	12	TRBV18	few
ASEEGFGNSYEQY	TRBJ2-7	13	TRBV7-2	-
ASSPRTGGHEQY	TRBJ2-7	12	TRBV19	-
ASTSGGGGSYNEQF	TRBJ2-1	14	TRBV9	-
ASCGTPSNEQF	TRBJ2-1	11	TRBV27	-
ASSMVSGGAENTEAF	TRBJ1-1	15	TRBV19	-
ASSQAGLAAFRSYEQY	TRBJ2-7	16	TRBV3-1/TRBV3-2	few
ASSRGQSRERYQETQY	TRBJ2-5	16	TRBV5-1	-
ASSQEGEGLYNEQF	TRBJ2-1	14	TRBV4-1	-
ASSLSGRNIQY	TRBJ2-4	11	TRBV13	-
ASSSSGQPQH	TRBJ1-5	10	TRBV27	-
ASSEALLGQGHNEQF	TRBJ2-1	15	TRBV2	once
ASSAGTAYEQY	TRBJ2-7	11	TRBV5-5	-
AISLAGGHNEQF	TRBJ2-1	12	TRBV19	once
ASSDGNRGLGETQY	TRBJ2-5	14	TRBV7-9	-
ASSELASYNEQF	TRBJ2-1	12	TRBV19	-
ASSISELGQPQH	TRBJ1-5	12	TRBV19	few
ASRSLDATNEKLF	TRBJ1-4	13	TRBV6-5	-
ASTLSGGAKETQY	TRBJ2-5	13	TRBV2	-
ASSLGGDTGELF	TRBJ2-2	12	TRBV5-4	-
ASSQVFTGIVDTIY	TRBJ1-3	14	TRBV4-1	-
ASSQGGQTSKETQY	TRBJ2-5	14	TRBV3-1/TRBV3-2	once
AIRTSGRLEQF	TRBJ2-1	11	TRBV10-3	-
ASSQEVANYEQY	TRBJ2-7	12	TRBV4-2	-